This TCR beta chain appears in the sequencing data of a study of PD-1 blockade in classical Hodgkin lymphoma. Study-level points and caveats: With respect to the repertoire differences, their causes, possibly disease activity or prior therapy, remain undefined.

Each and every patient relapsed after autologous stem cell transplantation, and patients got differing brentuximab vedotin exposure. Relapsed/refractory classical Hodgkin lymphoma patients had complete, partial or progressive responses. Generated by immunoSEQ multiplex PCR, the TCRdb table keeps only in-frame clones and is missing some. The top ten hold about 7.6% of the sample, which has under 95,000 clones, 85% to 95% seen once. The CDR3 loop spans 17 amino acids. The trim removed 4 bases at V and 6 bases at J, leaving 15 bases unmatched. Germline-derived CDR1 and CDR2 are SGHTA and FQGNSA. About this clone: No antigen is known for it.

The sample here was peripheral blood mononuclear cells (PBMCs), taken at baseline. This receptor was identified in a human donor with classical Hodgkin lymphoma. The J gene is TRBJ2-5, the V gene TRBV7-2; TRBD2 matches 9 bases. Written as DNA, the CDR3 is TGTGCCAGCAGCTCCCTAGCGGGATCATCGGTCGTGAAGACCCAGTACTTC. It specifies CASSSLAGSSVVKTQYF.